The clone carrying this T cell receptor (beta chain) was seen more than once but under ten times. No antigen is known for it. The study defined stable Graves' hyperthyroidism as no ophthalmopathy progression within 18 months. The source of the PBMCs was around 10 ml of fresh peripheral blood. The CDR3 is 13 residues long. CDR1 is SGHKS, CDR2 YYEKEE, per germline (reference sequence). The V gene lost 3 bases and the J gene lost 6 bases, with 13 bases spanning the gap. This sample is part of a study of T cells in Graves' hyperthyroidism and ophthalmopathy. Findings and caveats of the study: The model forecast ophthalmopathy, anticipating it by a median roughly 6.3 months before onset. Ophthalmopathy was distinguished from stable hyperthyroidism by 13 V-J signatures.

Researchers took RNA transcripts and amplified the TCR beta CDR3 regions from them. The HTBI primer set served for first-round RT-PCR of the TCR CDR3. TCRdb passed the multiplex PCR reads through MiXCR, listing each CDR3 protein once. The sample holds about 840,000 distinct CDR3 sequences, 35% to 45% seen once. The specimen was blood. This chain links TRBV5-5 with TRBJ2-7; perhaps D is TRBD1 or TRBD2 (5 bases each). This TCR derives from a man aged 18 to 30 with Graves' hyperthyroidism. CDR3 loop: CASSWGNRGEQYF. Here the CDR3 DNA reads TGTGCCAGCAGCTGGGGGAATCGGGGCGAGCAGTACTTC.